This note documents a single TCR beta chain sequence. This clonotype was counted only a few times. Its antigen specificity is not known. Within one base of it there is no much larger clone, and no base qualities were kept. The time point label of this sample denotes: persistent/refractory GD, antithyroid drugs over 5 years with positive TRAb. For both TCR sequencing and RNA sequencing, RNA was extracted from PBMCs in TRIzol. Graves' disease was diagnosed according to American Thyroid Association guidelines. Patients for the study were recruited at an endocrinology department in Xi'an, China. From each patient, about 9 milliliters of peripheral blood was collected into an EDTA anticoagulant tube. PBMCs were isolated by Ficoll Paque Plus density gradient separation without further T cell sorting. An Agilent 2100 Bioanalyzer and agarose gel were used to assess RNA quality, and a NanoDrop 2000 was used to measure RNA concentration.

This specimen comes from a study of regulatory T cells in long-lasting Graves disease (dated by TCRdb to the early 2020s). With respect to the entire study: To count as having persistent Graves' disease, a patient had to have received antithyroid drug treatment for over 5 years with TSH receptor autoantibodies remaining persistently positive. This study used TCR sequencing and RNA sequencing of peripheral blood to compare persistent Graves' disease patients against newly diagnosed Graves' disease patients. The study took place in China and was registered as a clinical trial. A total of 35 or so samples were covered by TCR sequencing, comprising approximately 13 persistent and about 20 newly diagnosed Graves' disease patients. In the clinical cohort, patients with persistent Graves' disease had used antithyroid drugs for an average of about 10.3 years.

Libraries came from multiplex PCR. TCRdb lists the instrument as Illumina HiSeq 4000. To build TCR beta libraries, CDR3 regions were amplified by Arm-PCR using iRepertoire HTBI primers. Before sequencing, the PCR products went through gel purification. The authors processed their data as follows. A total of roughly 65 TRBV and some 15 TRBJ segments were identified across samples and were used for gene usage analysis of CDR3 amino acid clonotypes. COPE and FqMerger were used to merge filtered high-quality paired reads into contigs. BLAST was used to align contigs to IMGT TRBV, TRBD and TRBJ reference genes, with CDR3 defined following IMGT. Highly expanded clones were defined as clonotypes with a frequency above 0.1%. Shannon entropy was used to measure repertoire diversity, and the Gini coefficient was used to measure V-J evenness. A clonotype found in more than one individual was treated as public. The public reads were reprocessed in TCRdb via fastp at Q25 and MiXCR, keeping in-frame beta chains. Each record represents a unique CDR3 protein, reported with the most common genes and DNA among its rows. The V and J calls and clone size are TCRdb's, not the authors'. A total of about 460,000 distinct CDR3 sequences appear in this sample, around a fifth of them only once. The ten top clones hold around 13% of the sample.

The V and J ends are trimmed by 4 bases and 3 bases, leaving 10 bases between them. From the cysteine through the phenylalanine, the CDR3 covers 13 amino acids. Only the CDR3 part of the read is kept: 39 bases, read in frame from the first base. The germline V gene specifies LGHNA as CDR1 and YSLEER as CDR2. Study-wide findings and limitations: Peripheral blood alone was examined, since thyroid tissue, which constituted the primary lesion, could not be accessed. The small sample size was acknowledged by the authors as a limitation that may reduce accuracy. Only the TCR beta chain was sequenced and analyzed. Lower TCR Shannon entropy and fewer highly expanded clones were observed in persistent Graves' disease patients than in newly diagnosed patients, which suggested clonal expansion. Persistent disease showed preferential use of TRBV28, TRBJ1-2 and TRBJ2-5, whereas newly diagnosed disease favored TRBV20-1 and TRBJ2-1. Patients with persistent disease shared more public clonotypes (about 2,500) than newly diagnosed patients did (more than 900).

The clonotype comes from a female donor with Graves disease. The sequenced sample was peripheral blood mononuclear cells (PBMCs), obtained when the disease was refractory, from a patient treated with antithyroid drugs. This chain joins TRBV4-3 to TRBJ2-7, with the D gene not confidently named. CDR3 loop: CASSPWLGYEQYF. The DNA sequence is TGCGCCAGCAGCCCTTGGCTAGGCTACGAGCAGTACTTC.